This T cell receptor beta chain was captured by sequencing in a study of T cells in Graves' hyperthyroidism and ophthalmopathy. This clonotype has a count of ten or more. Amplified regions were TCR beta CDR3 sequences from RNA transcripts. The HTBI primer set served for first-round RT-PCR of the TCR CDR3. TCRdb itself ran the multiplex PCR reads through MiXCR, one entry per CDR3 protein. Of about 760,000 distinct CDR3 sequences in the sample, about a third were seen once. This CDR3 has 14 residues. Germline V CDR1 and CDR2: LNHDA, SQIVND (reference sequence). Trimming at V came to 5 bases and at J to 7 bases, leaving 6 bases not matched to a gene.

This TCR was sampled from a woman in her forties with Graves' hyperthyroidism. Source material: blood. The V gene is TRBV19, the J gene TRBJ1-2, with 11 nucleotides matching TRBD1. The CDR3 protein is CASSSGQGASGYTF. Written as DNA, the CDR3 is TGTGCCAGTAGTTCCGGACAGGGGGCAAGTGGCTACACCTTC.